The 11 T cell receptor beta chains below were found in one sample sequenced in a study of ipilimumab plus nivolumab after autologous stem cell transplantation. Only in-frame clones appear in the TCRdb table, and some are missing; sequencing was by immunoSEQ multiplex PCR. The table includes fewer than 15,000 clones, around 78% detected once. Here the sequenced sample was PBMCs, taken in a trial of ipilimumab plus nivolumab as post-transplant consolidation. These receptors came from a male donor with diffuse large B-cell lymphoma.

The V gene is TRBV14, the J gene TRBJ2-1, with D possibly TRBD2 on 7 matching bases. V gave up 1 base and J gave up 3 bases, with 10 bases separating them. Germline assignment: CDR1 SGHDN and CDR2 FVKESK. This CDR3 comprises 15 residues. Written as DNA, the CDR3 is TGTGCCAGCAGCCAAGGGGGGGGCTTCTACAATGAGCAGTTCTTC. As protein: CASSQGGGFYNEQFF.

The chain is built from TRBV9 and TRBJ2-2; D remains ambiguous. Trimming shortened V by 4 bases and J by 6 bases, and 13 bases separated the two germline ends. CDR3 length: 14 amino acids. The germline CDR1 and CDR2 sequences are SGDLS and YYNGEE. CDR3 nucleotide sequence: TGTGCCAGCAGCTTTTCTTCTACCCCCGGGGAGCTGTTTTTT. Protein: CASSFSSTPGELFF.

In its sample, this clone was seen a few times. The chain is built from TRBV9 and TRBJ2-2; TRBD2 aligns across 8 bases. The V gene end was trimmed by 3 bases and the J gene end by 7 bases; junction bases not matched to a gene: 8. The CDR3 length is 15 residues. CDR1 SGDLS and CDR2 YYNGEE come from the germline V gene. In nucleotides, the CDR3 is TGTGCCAGCAGCGCGACTAGCGCCTGGGGCGGGGAGCTGTTTTTT. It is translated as CASSATSAWGGELFF.

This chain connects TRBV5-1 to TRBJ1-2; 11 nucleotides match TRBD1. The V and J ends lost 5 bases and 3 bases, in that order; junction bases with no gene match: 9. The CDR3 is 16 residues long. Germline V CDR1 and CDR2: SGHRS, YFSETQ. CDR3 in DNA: TGCGCCAGCAGTTCACGGGTGGGACAGGGGGACTATGGCTACACCTTC. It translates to CASSSRVGQGDYGYTF.

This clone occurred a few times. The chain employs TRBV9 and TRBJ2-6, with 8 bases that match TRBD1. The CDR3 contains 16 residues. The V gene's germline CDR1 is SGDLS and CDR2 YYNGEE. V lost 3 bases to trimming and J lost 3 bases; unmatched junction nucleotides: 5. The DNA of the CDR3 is TGTGCCAGCAGCGCCTACAGGGGGTATGGGGCCAACGTCCTGACTTTC. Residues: CASSAYRGYGANVLTF. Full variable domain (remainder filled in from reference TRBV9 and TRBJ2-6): DSGVTQTPKHLITATGQRVTLRCSPRSGDLSVYWYQQSLDQGLQFLIQYYNGEERAKGNILERFSAQQFPDLHSELNLSSLELGDSALYFCASSAYRGYGANVLTFGAGSRLTVL.

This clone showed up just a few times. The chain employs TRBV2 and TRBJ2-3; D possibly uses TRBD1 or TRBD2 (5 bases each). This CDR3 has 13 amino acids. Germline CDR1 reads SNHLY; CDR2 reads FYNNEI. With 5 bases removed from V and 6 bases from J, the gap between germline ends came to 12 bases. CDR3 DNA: TGTGCCAGCAGTCCCGGGACGGGGGATACGCAGTATTTT. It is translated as CASSPGTGDTQYF.

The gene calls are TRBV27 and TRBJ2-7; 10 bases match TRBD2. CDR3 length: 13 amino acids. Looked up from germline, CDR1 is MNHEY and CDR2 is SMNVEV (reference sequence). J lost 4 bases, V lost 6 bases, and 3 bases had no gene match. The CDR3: CASSSGGAYEQYF. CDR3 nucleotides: TGTGCCAGCAGCAGCGGGGGGGCTTACGAGCAGTACTTC.

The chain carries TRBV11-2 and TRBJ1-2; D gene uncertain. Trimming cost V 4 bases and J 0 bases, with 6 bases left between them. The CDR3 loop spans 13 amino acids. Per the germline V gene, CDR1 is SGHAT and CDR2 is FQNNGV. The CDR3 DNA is TGTGCCAGCAGCTCGTCGGCTAACTATGGCTACACCTTC. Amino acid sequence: CASSSSANYGYTF. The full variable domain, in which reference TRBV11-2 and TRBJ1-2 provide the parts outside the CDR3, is EAGVAQSPRYKIIEKRQSVAFWCNPISGHATLYWYQQILGQGPKLLIQFQNNGVVDDSQLPKDRFSAERLKGVDSTLKIQPAKLEDSAVYLCASSSSANYGYTFGSGTRLTVV.

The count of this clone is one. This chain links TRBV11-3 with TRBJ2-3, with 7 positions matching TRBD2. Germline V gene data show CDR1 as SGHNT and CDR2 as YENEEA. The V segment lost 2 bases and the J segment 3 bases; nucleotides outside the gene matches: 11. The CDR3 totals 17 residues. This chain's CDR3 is CASSLSGRGSPTDTQYF. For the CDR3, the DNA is TGTGCCAGCAGCTTATCAGGGCGCGGGAGCCCAACAGATACGCAGTATTTT.

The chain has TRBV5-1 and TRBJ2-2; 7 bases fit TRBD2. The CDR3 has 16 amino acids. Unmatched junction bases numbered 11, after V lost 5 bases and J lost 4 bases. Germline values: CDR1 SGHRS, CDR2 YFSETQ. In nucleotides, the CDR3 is TGCGCCAGCAGGCCGGTCTCCGGCGGGGGCACCGGGGAGCTGTTTTTT. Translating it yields CASRPVSGGGTGELFF.

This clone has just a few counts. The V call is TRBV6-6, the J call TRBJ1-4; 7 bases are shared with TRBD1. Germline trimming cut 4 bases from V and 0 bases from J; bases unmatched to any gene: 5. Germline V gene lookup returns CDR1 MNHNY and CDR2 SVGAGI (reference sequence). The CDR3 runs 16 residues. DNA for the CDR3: TGTGCCAGCAGTTCCCGACAGGGCGCAACTAATGAAAAACTGTTTTTT. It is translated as CASSSRQGATNEKLFF.